This T cell receptor beta chain is from a study of breast tumors, draining lymph nodes, adjacent tissues. Study results and caveats: Compared with basal-like, luminal-like tumors shared significantly more repertoire with nontumor tissue. Tumor repertoires ranked between lymph nodes and nontumor tissue in diversity, with V and J gene preferences.

CDR3 length equals 12 residues. As regards this clonotype: Its target is unknown. A much larger clonotype is one base distant, so this may be a read error.

TCRdb re-called the multiplex PCR reads through MiXCR, storing one row per CDR3 protein. In the table there are approximately 130,000 distinct CDR3 sequences, about 20% of which are singletons. Breast cancer patients provided tissue from their axillary draining lymph nodes. This sequence joins TRBV12-3 or TRBV12-4 and TRBJ2-7, with a weak D call TRBD2 (5 bases). Sequencing was carried out using axillary lymph node tissue. This TCR came from a female donor with breast cancer. Some clones in this sample may be carry-over from other donors' samples. The DNA for the CDR3 is TGTGCCAGCAGTTTAGCGGTGGGAGAGCAGCACTTC. Protein product: CASSLAVGEQHF.